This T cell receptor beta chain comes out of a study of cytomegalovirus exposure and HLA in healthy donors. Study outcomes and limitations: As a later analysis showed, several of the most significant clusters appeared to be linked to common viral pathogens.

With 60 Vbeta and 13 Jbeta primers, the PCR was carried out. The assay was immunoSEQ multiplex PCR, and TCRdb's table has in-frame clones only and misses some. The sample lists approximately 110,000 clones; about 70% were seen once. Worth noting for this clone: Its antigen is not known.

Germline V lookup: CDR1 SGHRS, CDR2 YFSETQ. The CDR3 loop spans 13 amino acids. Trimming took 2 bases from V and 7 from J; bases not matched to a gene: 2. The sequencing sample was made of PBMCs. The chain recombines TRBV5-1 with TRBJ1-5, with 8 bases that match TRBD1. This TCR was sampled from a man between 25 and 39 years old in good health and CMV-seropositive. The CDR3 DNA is TGCGCCAGCAGCTTAGGGGACAGGCAGCCCCAGCATTTT. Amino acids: CASSLGDRQPQHF.